A selection of T cell receptor beta chains follows, all from one sample in a study of T cell repertoires in cytomegalovirus infection. One entry per CDR3 protein results from TCRdb running MiXCR on the reads. In the table there are about 450,000 distinct CDR3 sequences, roughly a third of which are singletons. Source material: PBMCs. These receptors were obtained from a human donor in good health (CMV status not recorded). Some clones in this sample may be carry-over from other donors' samples. The conserved cysteine and the conserved F or W are not part of the CDR3 here. The D gene is left open where the match is weak.

V gene	D gene	J gene	CDR3 protein
TRBV28	.	TRBJ2-4	ASSLWLQGAKNIQY
TRBV5-4	TRBD1	TRBJ2-3	ASSLGGQGATDTQY
TRBV12-3/TRBV12-4	.	TRBJ1-5	ASSLGAGSNQPQH
TRBV7-2	.	TRBJ1-6	ASRPDSLVNSPLH
TRBV4-3	.	TRBJ1-6	ASSHTPGANSPLH
TRBV20-1	TRBD1	TRBJ1-5	SAIGTGARQPQH
TRBV11-1	TRBD1	TRBJ1-6	ASSTGTGGGSPLH
TRBV29-1	.	TRBJ2-5	SVEEAAHQETQY
TRBV28	.	TRBJ2-7	ATTEGSDYEQY
TRBV20-1	TRBD1	TRBJ1-6	SAQGDSGTRAPLH
TRBV7-6	TRBD2	TRBJ2-1	ASSWSGGYNEQL
TRBV11-2	.	TRBJ1-1	DSSPGVDTEAF
TRBV10-3	.	TRBJ2-1	AISATGGSQD
TRBV7-3	.	TRBJ2-1	ASSLTGDSVEQF
TRBV2	.	TRBJ1-4	ASSASGLGEKLF
TRBV6-6	.	TRBJ2-2	ASTRVRVGELF
TRBV12-3/TRBV12-4	.	TRBJ1-1	ASSLGDGITEAF
TRBV2	TRBD1	TRBJ2-1	ASSRRQGDGF
TRBV5-4	.	TRBJ2-3	ASSLGTAIPSTDTQY
TRBV5-4	.	TRBJ2-1	ASTNRETDPYNEQF
TRBV7-9	.	TRBJ1-1	ASIPLSGETNAAEAF